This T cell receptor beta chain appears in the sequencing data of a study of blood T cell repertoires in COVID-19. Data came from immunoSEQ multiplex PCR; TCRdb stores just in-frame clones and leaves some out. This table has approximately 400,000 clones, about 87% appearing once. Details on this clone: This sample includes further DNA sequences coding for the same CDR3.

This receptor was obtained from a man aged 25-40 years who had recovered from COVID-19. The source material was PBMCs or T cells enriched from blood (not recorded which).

In nucleotides, the CDR3 is TGCAGTGCTAGCCGAGATACGCAGTATTTT. Translated: CSASRDTQYF. The chain carries TRBV20-1 and TRBJ2-3; D is undetermined. The V end was cut by 3 bases, the J end by 5 bases, with 3 bases between. CDR3 length equals 10 residues. The germline CDR1 and CDR2 sequences are DFQATT and SNEGSKA (reference sequence).